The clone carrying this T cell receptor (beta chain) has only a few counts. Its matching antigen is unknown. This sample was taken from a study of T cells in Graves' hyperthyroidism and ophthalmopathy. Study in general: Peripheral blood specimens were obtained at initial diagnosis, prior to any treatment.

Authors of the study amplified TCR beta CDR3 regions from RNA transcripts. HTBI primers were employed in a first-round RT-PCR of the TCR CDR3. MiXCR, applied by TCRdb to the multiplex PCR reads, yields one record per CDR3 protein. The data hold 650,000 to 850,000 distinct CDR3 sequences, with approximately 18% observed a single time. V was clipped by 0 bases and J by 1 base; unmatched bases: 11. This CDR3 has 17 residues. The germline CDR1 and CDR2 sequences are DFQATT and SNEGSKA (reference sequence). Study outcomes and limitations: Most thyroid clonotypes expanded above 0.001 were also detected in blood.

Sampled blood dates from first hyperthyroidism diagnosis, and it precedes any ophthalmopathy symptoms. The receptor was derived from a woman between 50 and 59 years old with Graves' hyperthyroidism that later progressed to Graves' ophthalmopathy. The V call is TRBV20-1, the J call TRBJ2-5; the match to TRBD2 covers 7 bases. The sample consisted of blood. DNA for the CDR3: TGCAGTGCTAGAGATAGGTGGGGCAGGACTAGCCAAGAGACCCAGTACTTC. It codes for CSARDRWGRTSQETQYF.